This T cell receptor (beta chain) was recovered during a study of T cells expressing NK-cell markers. Background on the study: Each TCR beta repertoire originated in sorted T cells that were CD3+CD56+NKG2C+, CD3+CD56+NKG2C- or CD3+CD56-NKG2C+. Seven sequenced donors out of eight were HCMV-seropositive, one seronegative. Whole-study findings and limits: Roughly six donors showed dominant NKG2C+ clonotypes comprising about 1.0-7.5% of their CD8+ T cells.

Germline CDR1 is LNHNV and CDR2 is YYDKDF (reference sequence). The CDR3 is 14 residues long. TCRdb re-analyzed the 5' RACE reads; it lists each CDR3 protein once, without DNA. This sample lists under 200,000 distinct CDR3 sequences; its ten largest clones have approximately 17%. With respect to this clonotype: The target antigen is unknown.

This sequence joins TRBV15 and TRBJ2-5; without DNA, the TCRdb call of TRBD2 cannot be checked. Source material: blood T cells: a sorted CD56 or NKG2C T cell subset, CD4+ or CD8+ T cells, or bulk PBMC T cells (not recorded which). The TCR comes from a woman aged 18-69 years in good health. The CDR3 here is CATPRGTSFETQYF.